This T cell receptor beta chain was sequenced for a study of T cell repertoires in cytomegalovirus infection. Findings and caveats of the study: The cumulative frequency of public TCR beta families distinguished individuals who carried CMV together with the relevant HLA. Across the ex vivo response, the dominant clonotypes were HLA-C-restricted CMV-specific TCR beta clonotypes.

This CDR3 has 16 amino acids. V lost 6 bases, J lost 5 bases, and 21 bases lay in between. Looked up from germline, CDR1 is MNHNY and CDR2 is SVGAGI (reference sequence). This clonotype was picked up a small number of times. No antigen is known for it. Using its own MiXCR run on the reads, TCRdb lists one record per CDR3 protein. Found here are roughly 500,000 distinct CDR3 sequences, 16% of them singletons; the top ten hold roughly 25%. This receptor was identified in a human donor in good health (CMV status not recorded). Some clones in this sample may be carry-over from other donors' samples. The rearrangement uses TRBV6-6 and TRBJ2-3, with D perhaps TRBD2 (5 bases). Source material: CD8+ T cells from PBMCs. The DNA of the CDR3 is TGTGCCAGCAGGAACCAACCTAGCCCCATAAAAGATACGCAGTATTTT. Translating it yields CASRNQPSPIKDTQYF.